Listed below are T cell receptor beta chains from one sample, sequenced in a study of OX40 agonist ivuxolimab in advanced cancers. Assay: immunoSEQ multiplex PCR; the TCRdb copy retains only in-frame clones and omits some. The repertoire holds about 15,000 clones, with approximately 60% as singletons. Sequences were derived from CD4+ or CD8+ T cells sorted from blood, sampled in a trial of the OX40 agonist ivuxolimab. These receptors originate from an adult with an advanced solid tumor such as melanoma, head and neck, liver or kidney cancer. CDR3s include the opening cysteine and the closing phenylalanine or tryptophan. A D gene is named only where the DNA matches it firmly. Clone size is not always given. Where it is, it says once, few, many or a class for expanded clones.

D	size	V	J	CDR3	DNA
TRBD1	once	TRBV11-3	TRBJ1-6	CASSLGQTGGADSPLHF	TGTGCCAGCAGCTTAGGACAGACAGGGGGCGCAGATTCACCCCTCCACTTT
-	-	TRBV27	TRBJ2-1	CASSSSGVEQFF	TGTGCCAGCAGTTCAAGCGGTGTTGAGCAGTTCTTC
-	-	TRBV7-2	TRBJ2-3	CASNLPPGFIKDTQYF	TGTGCCAGCAACCTTCCCCCGGGGTTTATTAAGGATACGCAGTATTTT
-	-	TRBV10-3	TRBJ2-2	CAISNPGAGSNTGELFF	TGTGCCATCAGTAACCCAGGGGCAGGGTCGAACACCGGGGAGCTGTTTTTT
-	medium-sized	TRBV5-4	TRBJ1-3	CASTPGGFGNTIYF	TGTGCCAGCACCCCGGGAGGTTTTGGAAACACCATATATTTT
TRBD1	-	TRBV29-1	TRBJ2-7	CSVRAGQGLYEQYF	TGCAGCGTTCGAGCGGGACAGGGATTGTACGAGCAGTACTTC
-	-	TRBV28	TRBJ1-6	CASKLVLGTYNSPLHF	TGTGCCAGCAAACTAGTCCTGGGGACCTATAATTCACCCCTCCACTTT
TRBD2	-	TRBV18	TRBJ2-7	CASSPGGRYEQYF	TGTGCCAGCTCCCCGGGGGGGCGCTACGAGCAGTACTTC
-	-	TRBV7-2	TRBJ2-3	CASSRLESPDMQYF	TGTGCCAGCTCCAGACTAGAGTCCCCAGATATGCAGTATTTT
-	-	TRBV11-2	TRBJ2-7	CAAGPLYEQYF	TGTGCCGCAGGGCCGTTATACGAGCAGTACTTC
-	-	TRBV7-9	TRBJ2-7	CASSPGQRGQYF	TGTGCCAGCAGCCCGGGGCAGCGAGGACAGTACTTC
-	medium-sized	TRBV13	TRBJ2-7	CASSFEGRLDEQYF	TGTGCCAGCAGCTTCGAGGGACGTCTGGACGAGCAGTACTTC
-	few	TRBV9	TRBJ1-2	CASSVEGQGYGYTF	TGTGCCAGCAGCGTAGAAGGACAAGGGTATGGCTACACCTTC